This note documents a single T cell receptor beta chain sequence. The data stem from a study of T cell clonotyping in hematopoietic cell transplantation. V lost 5 bases, J lost 6 bases, and 13 bases stayed unmatched. The CDR3 has 17 amino acids. Germline V gene data show CDR1 as SEHNR and CDR2 as FQNEAQ (reference sequence). Assay: immunoSEQ multiplex PCR; the TCRdb copy retains only in-frame clones and omits some. The profile shows 6,000 or so clones, roughly 80% of them singletons. Recipients were bled about 28 days pretransplant and at posttransplant days 30, 100, 180. The clonotype was recovered from a male patient in his 70s who had an allogeneic stem cell transplant from an unrelated donor, so T cells may come from the graft donor. Some clones in this sample may be carry-over from other donors' samples. The source material was peripheral blood mononuclear cells, sampled 180 days after allogeneic stem cell transplant. The chain carries TRBV7-9 and TRBJ2-1, with 10 bases matching TRBD1. The CDR3 sequence: CASSQNPGQGGFNEQFF. The CDR3 nucleotides are TGTGCCAGCAGCCAAAACCCCGGACAGGGGGGGTTCAATGAGCAGTTCTTC.